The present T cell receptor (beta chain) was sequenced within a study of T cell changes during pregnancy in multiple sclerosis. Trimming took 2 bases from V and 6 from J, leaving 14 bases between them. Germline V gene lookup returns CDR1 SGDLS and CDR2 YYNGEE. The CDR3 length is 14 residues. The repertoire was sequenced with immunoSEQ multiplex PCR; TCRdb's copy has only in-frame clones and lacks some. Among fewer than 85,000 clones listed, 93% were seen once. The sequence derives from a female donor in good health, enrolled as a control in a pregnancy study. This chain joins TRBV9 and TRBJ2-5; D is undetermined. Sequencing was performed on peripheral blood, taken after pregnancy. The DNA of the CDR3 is TGTGCCAGCAGCGTTAGTAACCTGCCTAAGACCCAGTACTTC. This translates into CASSVSNLPKTQYF.